A single sample is the source of the 23 T cell receptor beta chains below, sequenced in a study of T-cell reconstitution after alpha-beta-depleted transplantation in children. These receptors have no known antigen. Overall study results and limits: A year had passed since transplant, and T-cell counts and diversity by then came mostly from newly produced T cells.

TCRbeta library preparation incorporated unique molecular identifiers. Via MiXCR, TCRdb re-called the PCR reads, giving one row per CDR3 protein. The sample has about 300,000 distinct CDR3 sequences, 6% to 10% seen once. This specimen was peripheral blood, taken 360 days after TCRalphabeta/CD19-depleted stem cell transplant. The source is a female patient between 2 and 10 years old who had a stem cell transplant for Fanconi anemia, so the T cells may come from the graft donor.

The chain links TRBV12-3 or TRBV12-4 to TRBJ1-1; D is uncertain. This CDR3 region has 17 residues. With 3 bases removed from V and 1 base from J, the gap between germline ends came to 18 bases. CDR3 sequence (DNA): TGTGCCAGCAGTTTCGTAATTAGTGTAGAGGGGAACACTGAAGCTTTCTTT. The encoded protein is CASSFVISVEGNTEAFF.

A few counts support this clonotype. The chain is built from TRBV11-1 and TRBJ2-7; the match to TRBD2 covers 14 bases. The CDR3 is 18 amino acids. The germline V gene encodes CDR1 SGHAT and CDR2 FQDESV (reference sequence). V lost 4 bases and J lost 4; bases outside the gene matches: 12. CDR3 sequence reads: CASSSTPGLAGDTYEQYF. In DNA form, the CDR3 reads TGTGCCAGCAGCTCTACTCCGGGACTAGCGGGAGACACTTACGAGCAGTACTTC.

The table lists this clonotype with many counts. This chain joins TRBV6-6 and TRBJ2-7; 9 bases are shared with TRBD1. This CDR3 is 13 amino acids long. The trim removed 7 bases at V and 3 bases at J, leaving 4 bases unmatched. Germline V lookup: CDR1 MNHNY, CDR2 SVGAGI (reference sequence). DNA of the CDR3: TGTGCCAGCACCCGGACAGGGGTCTACGAGCAGTACTTC. Its translation is CASTRTGVYEQYF.

This rearrangement joins TRBV2 to TRBJ2-1; 7 bases map to TRBD2. Germline CDR1 is SNHLY and CDR2 is FYNNEI. Trimming cost V 6 bases and J 15 bases; bases outside gene matches: 14. This CDR3 spans 13 amino acids. The CDR3: CASSQEAGTIWFF. CDR3 nucleotide sequence: TGTGCCAGCAGCCAGGAAGCGGGGACGATATGGTTCTTC.

This clonotype was observed a handful of times. J is TRBJ1-1 and V is TRBV6-5, with TRBD1 identical over 7 bases. Germline V gives CDR1 MNHEY, CDR2 SVGAGI. After removal of 6 bases from V and 1 base from J, the junction contained 8 bases not matched to a gene. The CDR3 has 15 amino acids. The CDR3 nucleotides read TGTGCCAGCAGGCAAAACAGGGGTTGGAACACTGAAGCTTTCTTT. Its protein product is CASRQNRGWNTEAFF.

As to this clonotype: Since a much larger clone is just one base distant, this may be a read error. V is TRBV6-2 or TRBV6-3 and J is TRBJ2-5; D is possibly TRBD1 or TRBD2 (5 bases each). The CDR3 is 13 residues long. Between the trimmed V and J ends, which lost 7 bases and 4 bases, there was a span of 13 bases. CDR1 MNHEY and CDR2 SVGEGT come from the germline V gene. The CDR3 sequence is CASKQQEAETQYF. DNA for the CDR3: TGTGCCAGCAAACAACAGGAGGCAGAGACCCAGTACTTC.

This clonotype has a count of ten or more. The rearrangement links TRBV11-1 to TRBJ2-3; 10 bases map to TRBD2. The CDR3 runs 16 residues. V was pared by 3 bases and J by 2 bases, with 5 bases of the junction left unmatched. The germline CDR1 and CDR2 sequences are SGHAT and FQDESV (reference sequence). The CDR3 DNA reads as TGTGCCAGCAGCTTTCTAGCGGGAGTATCCACAGATACGCAGTATTTT. Its protein is CASSFLAGVSTDTQYF.

In this sample, this clonotype turned up many times. Written as DNA, the CDR3 is TGTGCCAGCAAACGTGGCTCCTATAATTCACCCCTCCACTTT. Residues: CASKRGSYNSPLHF. The chain uses TRBV6-1 and TRBJ1-6; no definite D call. Trimming removed 7 bases from V and 0 bases from J, with 7 bases in between. The CDR3 is 14 amino acids. Germline CDR1 and CDR2: MNHNS and SASEGT.

This clonotype was recorded at least ten times. The rearrangement links TRBV12-3 or TRBV12-4 to TRBJ2-5; 8 bases match TRBD2. Germline trimming cut 7 bases from V and 2 bases from J; bases unmatched to any gene: 9. This CDR3 comprises 15 residues. Written as DNA, the CDR3 is TGTGCCAGCAACGCTCGGGCGGGGGGACAAGAGACCCAGTACTTC. Protein sequence: CASNARAGGQETQYF.

The V gene is TRBV7-9, the J gene TRBJ1-1; TRBD1 aligns across 8 bases. The CDR3 sequence is 15 residues long. V lost 2 bases, J lost 3 bases, and 5 bases stayed unmatched. Germline-derived CDR1 and CDR2 are SEHNR and FQNEAQ (reference sequence). CDR3 DNA sequence: TGTGCCAGCAGCTTATACCTGACAGGGGACACTGAAGCTTTCTTT. Its protein product is CASSLYLTGDTEAFF.

This chain connects TRBV7-2 to TRBJ2-7; D call uncertain. This CDR3 has 14 residues. CDR1 SGHTA and CDR2 FQGNSA come from the germline V gene. V was shortened by 2 bases and J by 3 bases, with 11 bases between the two germline ends. The DNA for the CDR3 is TGTGCCAGCAGCTTATATTCGGGCGGCTACGAGCAGTACTTC. As protein: CASSLYSGGYEQYF.

In its sample, this clonotype was seen many times. The rearrangement uses TRBV20-1 and TRBJ2-5; 7 positions agree with TRBD1. This CDR3 is built from 14 residues. The V gene's germline CDR1 is DFQATT and CDR2 SNEGSKA (reference sequence). The V gene end was trimmed by 2 bases and the J gene end by 8 bases; junction bases not matched to a gene: 11. The CDR3 loop reads CSARSGTVTITQYF. As DNA, the CDR3 is TGCAGTGCTAGATCTGGGACAGTAACAATAACCCAGTACTTC.

The chain uses TRBV7-9 and TRBJ1-2, with TRBD1 as a possible D gene (6 bases). The CDR3 has 14 amino acids. Germline CDR1 reads SEHNR; CDR2 reads FQNEAQ (reference sequence). V was shortened by 0 bases and J by 6 bases, with 11 bases between the two germline ends. The CDR3 protein is CASSLATTGHGYTF. The CDR3, as DNA: TGTGCCAGCAGCTTAGCCACGACAGGCCATGGCTACACCTTC. Filled out from reference TRBV7-9 and TRBJ1-2, the complete variable domain reads DTGVSQNPRHKITKRGQNVTFRCDPISEHNRLYWYRQTLGQGPEFLTYFQNEAQLEKSRLLSDRFSAERPKGSFSTLEIQRTEQGDSAMYLCASSLATTGHGYTFGSGTRLTVV.

This clonotype was detected ten times or more. The chain couples TRBV7-3 to TRBJ2-1, with 8 bases that match TRBD2. CDR1 and CDR2 from the germline V gene are SGHTA and FQGTGA. The ends lost 5 bases at V and 5 bases at J; junction bases unmatched: 8. The CDR3 is 15 residues long. Written as DNA, the CDR3 is TGTGCCAGCAGCCAATTGGGACTAGGTGACAATGAGCAGTTCTTC. Translation gives CASSQLGLGDNEQFF.

The chain joins TRBV9 to TRBJ2-1; TRBD2 matches 11 bases. Germline trimming cut 0 bases from V and 9 bases from J; bases unmatched to any gene: 8. This CDR3 has 16 amino acids. Germline CDR1 reads SGDLS; CDR2 reads YYNGEE. Here the CDR3 DNA reads TGTGCCAGCAGCGTAGTAGCGGGGGGGAGAGGGACTGAGCAGTTCTTC. Protein sequence: CASSVVAGGRGTEQFF.

This clonotype was recorded many times. The V gene is TRBV12-3 or TRBV12-4, the J gene TRBJ2-3; D remains unclear. This CDR3 has 14 residues. V lost 8 bases, J lost 2 bases, and 14 bases lay in between. Here the CDR3 DNA reads TGTGCCAGCTACGATAACTTACCCACAGATACGCAGTATTTT. Residues: CASYDNLPTDTQYF.

This clonotype occurred many times. CDR3 nucleotides: TGTGCCAGCAGTTACGGGTCTCGGGCTGAAGCTTTCTTT. Translated, it gives CASSYGSRAEAFF. The chain has TRBV6-5 and TRBJ1-1; no clear D. V dropped 2 bases and J dropped 6 bases, with 10 bases sitting between them. This CDR3 is 13 amino acids long. Germline assignment: CDR1 MNHEY and CDR2 SVGAGI.

The chain employs TRBV7-3 and TRBJ2-7; 11 positions agree with TRBD2. Germline CDR1 is SGHTA and CDR2 is FQGTGA. The CDR3 spans 19 residues. The V segment lost 1 base and the J segment 0 bases; nucleotides outside the gene matches: 11. CDR3 sequence reads: CASSLRLTGTSGISYEQYF. The CDR3 DNA reads as TGTGCCAGCAGCTTAAGGTTAACGGGGACTAGCGGCATCTCCTACGAGCAGTACTTC. The variable domain in full, completed from reference TRBV7-3 and TRBJ2-7, reads GAGVSQTPSNKVTEKGKYVELRCDPISGHTALYWYRQSLGQGPEFLIYFQGTGAADDSGLPNDRFFAVRPEGSVSTLKIQRTERGDSAVYLCASSLRLTGTSGISYEQYFGPGTRLTVT.

This clonotype appeared many times. The chain uses TRBV2 and TRBJ2-2, with 7 bases matching TRBD1. The J segment lost 2 bases and the V segment lost 6 bases, leaving 3 bases of the junction unmatched. The CDR3 has 14 residues. Germline V gene sequence: CDR1 SNHLY, CDR2 FYNNEI. The CDR3 loop is CASRRDSNTGELFF. DNA for the CDR3: TGTGCCAGCAGAAGGGACAGTAACACCGGGGAGCTGTTTTTT.

This clonotype was counted at least ten times. The rearrangement joins TRBV4-3 to TRBJ2-7; 8 bases agree with TRBD1. CDR1 and CDR2 from the germline V gene are LGHNA and YSLEER. This CDR3 spans 15 amino acids. The trim removed 3 bases at V and 4 bases at J, leaving 8 bases unmatched. In nucleotides, the CDR3 is TGCGCCAGCAGCCAGATGCAGGGGGCGTTGTACGAGCAGTACTTC. Translated: CASSQMQGALYEQYF.

This clonotype appeared many times. V gene TRBV20-1 combines with J gene TRBJ2-3; D possibly matches TRBD1 or TRBD2 (5 bases each). The CDR3 consists of 14 residues. The V gene lost 0 bases and the J gene lost 4 bases, with 11 bases spanning the gap. Germline V CDR1 and CDR2: DFQATT, SNEGSKA (reference sequence). The DNA for the CDR3 is TGCAGTGCTAGAGATGTGAGGGGAGCAGATACGCAGTATTTT. Its protein product is CSARDVRGADTQYF.

This clonotype was observed a few times. The rearrangement joins TRBV7-9 to TRBJ1-2, with no clear D. The CDR3 totals 11 residues. Deletions cut 1 base from V and 8 bases from J, with 5 bases between. Germline lookup yields CDR1 SEHNR and CDR2 FQNEAQ (reference sequence). Here the CDR3 reads CASSLDDGYTF. In DNA, the CDR3 is TGTGCCAGCAGCTTAGATGACGGCTACACCTTC. Full variable domain (missing parts from reference TRBV7-9 and TRBJ1-2): DTGVSQNPRHKITKRGQNVTFRCDPISEHNRLYWYRQTLGQGPEFLTYFQNEAQLEKSRLLSDRFSAERPKGSFSTLEIQRTEQGDSAMYLCASSLDDGYTFGSGTRLTVV.

The rearrangement joins TRBV6-2 or TRBV6-3 to TRBJ2-1; D may be TRBD2 (6 bases). Between the trimmed V and J ends, which lost 2 bases and 7 bases, there was a span of 12 bases. This CDR3 region has 14 residues. The V gene's germline CDR1 is MNHEY and CDR2 SVGEGT. The CDR3 is CASSYGGLMNEQFF. The CDR3 nucleotides are TGTGCCAGCAGTTACGGAGGGCTTATGAATGAGCAGTTCTTC.